Following are 3 T cell receptor beta chains from one sample sequenced in a study of blood T cell repertoires in COVID-19. Method: immunoSEQ multiplex PCR; TCRdb's copy keeps in-frame clones and lacks some. The sample shows about 73,000 clones, 70% to 85% of them seen only once. Sequencing was performed on peripheral blood. The receptor set was obtained from a woman in her sixties with acute or convalescent COVID-19.

This clone was seen a single time. The chain joins TRBV5-6 to TRBJ1-2; 7 bases line up with TRBD1. V lost 7 bases to trimming and J lost 3 bases; unmatched junction nucleotides: 12. The V gene's germline CDR1 is SGHDT and CDR2 YYEEEE. This CDR3 contains 15 residues. This CDR3 reads CASSRRGRWDYGYTF. In nucleotides, the CDR3 is TGTGCCAGCTCACGGAGGGGGCGGTGGGACTATGGCTACACCTTC.

V gene TRBV7-2 combines with J gene TRBJ1-3; possibly TRBD1 for D (5 bases). Deletions cut 5 bases from V and 4 bases from J, with 12 bases between. The CDR3 loop spans 14 amino acids. The germline CDR1 and CDR2 sequences are SGHTA and FQGNSA. CDR3 in DNA: TGTGCCAGCAGCCTCGGGGGTGGGGGAAACACCATATATTTT. Amino acids: CASSLGGGGNTIYF.

The table lists this clone with a count of one. The chain carries TRBV11-2 and TRBJ2-4; 13 bases are a match to TRBD2. The junction had 5 bases not matched to a gene; V was cut back by 5 bases and J by 1 base. This CDR3 comprises 17 residues. Per the germline V gene, CDR1 is SGHAT and CDR2 is FQNNGV. This CDR3 is CASSQTSGRAAKNIQYF. The CDR3 bases are TGTGCCAGCAGCCAAACTAGCGGGAGGGCCGCCAAAAACATTCAGTACTTC.